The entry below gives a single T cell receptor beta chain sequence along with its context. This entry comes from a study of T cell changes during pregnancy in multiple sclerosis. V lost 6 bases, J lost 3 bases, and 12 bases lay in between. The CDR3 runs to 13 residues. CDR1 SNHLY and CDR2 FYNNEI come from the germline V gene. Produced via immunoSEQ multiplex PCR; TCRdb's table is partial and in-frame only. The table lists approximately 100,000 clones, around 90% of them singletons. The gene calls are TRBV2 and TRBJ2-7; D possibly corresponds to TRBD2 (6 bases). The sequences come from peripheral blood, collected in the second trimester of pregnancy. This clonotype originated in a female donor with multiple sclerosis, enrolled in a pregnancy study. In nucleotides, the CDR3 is TGTGCCAGCAGCCCGTGGAGGGGCTACGAGCAGTACTTC. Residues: CASSPWRGYEQYF.